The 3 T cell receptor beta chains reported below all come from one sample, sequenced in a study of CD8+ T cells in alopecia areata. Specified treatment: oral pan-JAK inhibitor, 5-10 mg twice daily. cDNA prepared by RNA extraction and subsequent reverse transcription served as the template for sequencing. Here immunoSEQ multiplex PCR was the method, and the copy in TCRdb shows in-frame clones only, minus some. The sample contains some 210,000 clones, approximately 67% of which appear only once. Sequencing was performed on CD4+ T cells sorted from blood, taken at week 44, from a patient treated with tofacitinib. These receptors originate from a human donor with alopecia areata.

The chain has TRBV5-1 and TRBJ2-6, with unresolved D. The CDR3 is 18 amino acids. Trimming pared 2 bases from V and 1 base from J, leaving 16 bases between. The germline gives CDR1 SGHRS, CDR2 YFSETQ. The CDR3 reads CASSLVEQGPSGANVLTF. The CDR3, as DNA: TGCGCCAGCAGCTTAGTAGAGCAAGGGCCGTCTGGGGCCAACGTCCTGACTTTC.

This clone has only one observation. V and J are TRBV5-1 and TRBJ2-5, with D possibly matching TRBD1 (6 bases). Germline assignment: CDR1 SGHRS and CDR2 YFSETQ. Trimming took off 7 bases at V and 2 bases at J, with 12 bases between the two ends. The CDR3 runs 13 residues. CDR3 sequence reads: CASSGQPQETQYF. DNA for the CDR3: TGCGCCAGCTCCGGACAGCCGCAAGAGACCCAGTACTTC.

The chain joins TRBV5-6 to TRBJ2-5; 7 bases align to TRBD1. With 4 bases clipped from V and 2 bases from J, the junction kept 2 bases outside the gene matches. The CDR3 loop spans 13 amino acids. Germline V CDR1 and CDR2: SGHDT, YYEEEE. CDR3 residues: CASSRDRQETQYF. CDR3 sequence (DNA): TGTGCCAGCAGCCGGGACAGACAAGAGACCCAGTACTTC.